A selection of T cell receptor beta chains follows, all from one sample in a study of blood T cells in healthy people across ages. TCRdb itself ran the 5' RACE reads through MiXCR, one entry per CDR3 protein. The sample lists around 870,000 distinct CDR3 sequences, 29% seen once, with 17% in the top ten. The sequenced sample was blood. These receptors all come from a woman of 80 years or more in good health. The CDR3 runs from the conserved cysteine through the conserved F or W. Fields, in order: V gene, CDR3 length, clone size, J gene, D gene, CDR3 protein, CDR3 DNA. D genes are given only for firm matches. Some rows have no size entry. The others give once, few or many, or a class for an expanded clone.

TRBV6-2/TRBV6-3	16	NA	TRBJ1-5	TRBD1	CASSSQRDRRPAAQHF	TGTGCCAGCAGTTCCCAAAGGGACAGGCGCCCCGCGGCCCAGCATTTT
TRBV30	12	NA	TRBJ2-2	NA	CAWTPGVGELFF	TGTGCCTGGACCCCCGGCGTAGGGGAGCTGTTTTTT
TRBV7-2	14	few	TRBJ1-2	TRBD1	CASSLGTGRTGYTF	TGTGCCAGCAGCTTGGGGACAGGGCGGACAGGCTACACCTTC
TRBV6-1	14	many	TRBJ2-3	NA	CASSDRTRTDTQYF	TGTGCCAGCAGTGACAGGACCCGCACAGATACGCAGTATTTT
TRBV5-4	15	many	TRBJ2-7	TRBD1	CASTRTGGGSYEQYF	TGTGCCAGCACCCGGACAGGCGGAGGTTCCTACGAGCAGTACTTC
TRBV12-3/TRBV12-4	12	NA	TRBJ1-6	NA	CVSSGGVSPLHF	TGTGTCAGCAGCGGTGGGGTTTCACCCCTCCACTTT
TRBV20-1	15	few	TRBJ1-1	NA	CSASNNDRLNTEAFF	TGCAGTGCTAGTAATAACGACAGACTCAACACTGAAGCTTTCTTT
TRBV3-1	15	few	TRBJ2-1	NA	CASSQVLVRGNEQFF	TGTGCCAGCAGCCAAGTCTTAGTCAGGGGCAATGAGCAGTTCTTC
TRBV14	19	NA	TRBJ2-4	TRBD2	CASSQESSGGVLAKNIQYF	TGTGCCAGCAGCCAAGAGTCTAGCGGGGGGGTCCTAGCCAAAAACATTCAGTACTTC
TRBV7-2	16	many	TRBJ2-3	TRBD2	CASSPSISGGADTQYF	TGTGCCAGCTCCCCCTCCATTAGCGGGGGAGCAGATACGCAGTATTTT
TRBV29-1	14	once	TRBJ1-1	NA	CSVEGRLMNTEAFF	TGCAGCGTTGAGGGGAGGCTAATGAACACTGAAGCTTTCTTT
TRBV18	15	many	TRBJ2-7	NA	CASSPGGGTAYEQYF	TGTGCCAGCTCACCAGGCGGCGGGACAGCCTACGAGCAGTACTTC
TRBV7-2	15	NA	TRBJ1-1	NA	CASSSPGRVGTEAFF	TGTGCCAGCAGCTCCCCTGGGAGGGTGGGCACTGAAGCTTTCTTT
TRBV5-1	13	many	TRBJ2-1	NA	CASAIADYNEQFF	TGCGCCAGCGCCATAGCGGACTACAATGAGCAGTTCTTC
TRBV6-5	14	NA	TRBJ2-7	TRBD2	CASSHPGLAYEQYF	TGTGCCAGCAGTCACCCTGGACTAGCCTACGAGCAGTACTTC
TRBV7-9	18	many	TRBJ2-3	NA	CASSLYPGRQGRSDTQYF	TGTGCCAGCAGCTTATACCCCGGGCGGCAGGGGAGATCAGATACGCAGTATTTT
TRBV29-1	17	few	TRBJ2-4	TRBD1	CSVRDREARGTKNIQYF	TGCAGCGTCCGGGACAGGGAAGCGAGGGGGACCAAAAACATTCAGTACTTC
TRBV6-2/TRBV6-3	14	few	TRBJ1-1	NA	CASSYPGEGTEAFF	TGTGCCAGCAGTTATCCCGGGGAGGGCACTGAAGCTTTCTTT
TRBV2	14	NA	TRBJ1-4	NA	CASSEGGGNEKLFF	TGTGCCAGCAGTGAGGGGGGAGGTAATGAAAAACTGTTTTTT
TRBV6-6	14	NA	TRBJ1-4	NA	CASSYRQGYDKLFF	TGTGCCAGCAGTTACAGGCAGGGGTATGACAAACTGTTTTTT
TRBV12-3/TRBV12-4	13	NA	TRBJ2-1	NA	CASSAGEVDEQFF	TGTGCCAGCTCCGCCGGGGAGGTTGATGAGCAGTTCTTC
TRBV7-6	18	NA	TRBJ2-3	TRBD1	CASSFGQGGRTSTDTQYF	TGTGCCAGCAGCTTTGGACAGGGGGGTCGGACTAGCACAGATACGCAGTATTTT
TRBV29-1	15	many	TRBJ1-1	NA	CSVEEGRQTDTEAFF	TGCAGCGTTGAAGAGGGTCGGCAGACTGACACTGAAGCTTTCTTT
TRBV20-1	14	NA	TRBJ2-2	NA	CSARDRGGTGELFF	TGCAGTGCTAGAGACAGGGGAGGCACCGGGGAGCTGTTTTTT
TRBV20-1	16	many	TRBJ1-2	NA	CSAIPTRQAPNYGYTF	TGCAGTGCTATACCTACTAGACAGGCTCCTAACTATGGCTACACCTTC
TRBV12-3/TRBV12-4	18	many	TRBJ2-6	TRBD2	CASSSRLAGGLGANVLTF	TGTGCCAGCAGTTCCCGACTAGCGGGGGGGCTTGGGGCCAACGTCCTGACTTTC
TRBV24-1	15	many	TRBJ2-3	NA	CASSPGLDYTDTQYF	TGTGCCTCCAGCCCTGGGCTAGACTACACAGATACGCAGTATTTT
TRBV7-9	14	many	TRBJ1-2	NA	CASSFEQRTYGYTF	TGTGCCAGCAGCTTTGAGCAGAGAACCTATGGCTACACCTTC
TRBV10-2	12	few	TRBJ1-1	TRBD1	CASRDSTTEAFF	TGCGCCAGCCGGGACAGCACCACTGAAGCTTTCTTT
TRBV25-1	12	many	TRBJ2-1	NA	CASSEHAGEQFF	TGTGCCAGCAGTGAACACGCGGGGGAGCAGTTCTTC
TRBV4-2	17	few	TRBJ2-5	TRBD2	CASSQDGSGGRQETQYF	TGTGCCAGCAGCCAAGACGGTAGTGGCGGGAGGCAAGAGACCCAGTACTTC
TRBV13	16	NA	TRBJ1-1	NA	CASSQGRGLAVAEAFF	TGTGCCAGCAGCCAAGGGAGGGGGTTAGCGGTGGCTGAAGCTTTCTTT
TRBV30	13	few	TRBJ1-2	NA	CACPRLLNYGYTF	TGTGCCTGCCCAAGGTTGCTTAACTATGGCTACACCTTC
TRBV7-2	14	NA	TRBJ1-5	TRBD1	CASSRRQGQQPQHF	TGTGCCAGCAGCCGACGACAGGGCCAACAGCCCCAGCATTTT
TRBV10-3	14	many	TRBJ1-6	NA	CAISLDRLNSPLHF	TGTGCCATCAGCCTAGACAGACTTAATTCACCCCTCCACTTT
TRBV6-2/TRBV6-3	13	NA	TRBJ1-2	NA	CASSQTELYGYTF	TGTGCCAGCAGCCAGACCGAGCTCTATGGCTACACCTTC
TRBV2	12	NA	TRBJ2-3	NA	CASSDFLFTQYF	TGTGCCAGCAGTGATTTCCTTTTTACGCAGTATTTT
TRBV6-2/TRBV6-3	16	many	TRBJ2-7	TRBD2	CASQLGLAGRHYEQYF	TGTGCCAGCCAACTCGGACTAGCGGGTAGACACTACGAGCAGTACTTC
TRBV6-1	14	many	TRBJ2-7	NA	CASRGEGGSYEQYF	TGTGCCAGCAGGGGCGAGGGGGGTTCCTACGAGCAGTACTTC
TRBV20-1	16	few	TRBJ1-6	TRBD1	CSASAGVTGGNSPLHF	TGCAGTGCTAGTGCGGGGGTCACAGGGGGTAATTCACCCCTCCACTTT
TRBV7-9	14	NA	TRBJ1-1	NA	CASELVAVATEAFF	TGTGCCAGCGAACTGGTAGCAGTTGCGACTGAAGCTTTCTTT
TRBV6-2/TRBV6-3	16	few	TRBJ1-4	NA	CASSYSSVSFNEKLFF	TGTGCCAGCAGTTACTCTTCGGTCAGCTTTAATGAAAAACTGTTTTTT
TRBV7-6	18	NA	TRBJ2-1	TRBD2	CASSLVPPSGGSYNEQFF	TGTGCCAGCAGCTTAGTGCCCCCGAGCGGGGGGTCCTACAATGAGCAGTTCTTC
TRBV7-2	15	few	TRBJ1-3	TRBD1	CASSRPGQGGNTIYF	TGTGCCAGCAGCCGCCCCGGACAGGGTGGAAACACCATATATTTT
TRBV2	14	NA	TRBJ1-2	NA	CASSETGSGYGYTF	TGTGCCAGCAGTGAAACCGGTTCGGGCTATGGCTACACCTTC
TRBV7-6	14	NA	TRBJ2-5	NA	CASSLDVGSGEQYF	TGTGCCAGCAGCTTAGACGTAGGTTCAGGAGAGCAGTACTTC
TRBV5-1	17	many	TRBJ2-5	NA	CASSLGTGRRYQETQYF	TGCGCCAGCAGCTTGGGGACGGGACGGAGGTACCAAGAGACCCAGTACTTC
TRBV6-1	14	NA	TRBJ1-1	NA	CASSTFQGNTVAFF	TGTGCCAGCAGTACCTTCCAGGGGAACACTGTAGCTTTCTTT
TRBV7-8	18	many	TRBJ2-1	NA	CASRLRLVSQGSYNEQFF	TGTGCCAGCAGACTTAGACTGGTGTCACAGGGAAGTTACAATGAGCAGTTCTTC
TRBV2	14	NA	TRBJ1-6	TRBD1	CASRGTGGWSPLHF	TGTGCCAGCAGGGGAACAGGGGGCTGGTCACCCCTCCACTTT